These 9 T cell receptor beta chains were all obtained from the same sample, sequenced in a study of cytotoxic CD8 clonotypes in ibrutinib-treated CLL. Assay used: immunoSEQ multiplex PCR; TCRdb lists only in-frame clones, some missing. Of about 310,000 clones listed, about 80% are singletons. Sequencing was performed on PBMCs, taken before ibrutinib treatment. The source of these receptors is a human donor with chronic lymphocytic leukemia.

The CDR3 sequence: CASSPGQFYGYTF. Written as DNA, the CDR3 is TGTGCCAGCAGCCCCGGACAGTTCTATGGCTACACCTTC. The chain combines TRBV7-9 with TRBJ1-2; a weak D match, TRBD1 (6 bases). In germline, CDR1 is SEHNR, CDR2 FQNEAQ (reference sequence). The CDR3 is 13 amino acids. Trimming left V 5 bases short and J 4 bases short, with 11 bases between.

V gene TRBV10-3 combines with J gene TRBJ1-5, with TRBD1 identical over 7 bases. CDR1 and CDR2 (germline): ENHRY, SYGVKD. The CDR3 contains 15 residues. The J segment lost 3 bases and the V segment lost 6 bases, leaving 8 bases of the junction unmatched. This CDR3 reads CAISMTGTANQPQHF. Written as DNA, the CDR3 is TGTGCCATCAGCATGACCGGGACAGCCAATCAGCCCCAGCATTTT.

This chain connects TRBV4-3 to TRBJ2-5, with D maybe TRBD1 (6 bases). The V gene lost 0 bases and the J gene lost 4 bases, with 6 bases spanning the gap. The germline gives CDR1 LGHNA, CDR2 YSLEER. This CDR3 is built from 13 residues. CDR3 protein: CASSQDRGETQYF. The CDR3 bases are TGCGCCAGCAGCCAAGACAGGGGAGAGACCCAGTACTTC.

This chain uses TRBV19 with TRBJ2-2; TRBD2 matches at 12 bases. The junction had 3 bases not matched to a gene; V was cut back by 6 bases and J by 4 bases. The germline V gene encodes CDR1 LNHDA and CDR2 SQIVND (reference sequence). The CDR3 loop spans 15 amino acids. CDR3: CASRLLAGGTGELFF. CDR3 DNA sequence: TGTGCCAGTAGACTACTAGCGGGAGGCACCGGGGAGCTGTTTTTT.

This clone was observed once. J is TRBJ2-3 and V is TRBV15; TRBD2 agrees at 11 bases. CDR1 LNHNV and CDR2 YYDKDF come from the germline V gene (reference sequence). Trimming cost V 3 bases and J 3 bases; bases outside gene matches: 20. The CDR3 spans 21 residues. The CDR3 nucleotides read TGTGCCACCAGCAGGGACTCCCGAATCGCCGTACTAGCGGGAGTTACAGATACGCAGTATTTT. Translating gives CATSRDSRIAVLAGVTDTQYF.

V usage is TRBV27 and J usage is TRBJ2-4; 7 nucleotides match TRBD2. Unmatched junction bases numbered 17, after V lost 5 bases and J lost 1 base. Per germline, CDR1 MNHEY and CDR2 SMNVEV (reference sequence). CDR3 length: 19 amino acids. CDR3 protein: CASSPPPREKVWAKNIQYF. In DNA form, the CDR3 reads TGTGCCAGCAGTCCCCCCCCGCGGGAGAAAGTGTGGGCCAAAAACATTCAGTACTTC.

This sequence joins TRBV9 and TRBJ2-1; D is unclear. With 4 bases removed from V and 9 bases from J, the gap between germline ends came to 14 bases. Per germline, CDR1 SGDLS and CDR2 YYNGEE. The CDR3 length is 13 residues. Written as DNA, the CDR3 is TGTGCCAGCAGCTACCGGAACCTAGGTGAGCAGTTCTTC. It encodes CASSYRNLGEQFF.

V gene TRBV5-4 combines with J gene TRBJ2-1; D possibly corresponds to TRBD2 (6 bases). The length of the CDR3 is 15 residues. The V and J ends lost 4 bases and 5 bases respectively, with 16 bases between them. The germline CDR1 and CDR2 sequences are SGHNT and YYREEE (reference sequence). The CDR3 protein is CASSLRRDLNNEQFF. DNA for the CDR3: TGTGCCAGCAGCCTGCGCCGGGACTTGAACAATGAGCAGTTCTTC.

The chain employs TRBV7-2 and TRBJ1-2; D unresolved. The V and J ends lost 4 bases and 4 bases respectively, with 10 bases between them. Germline V gene sequence: CDR1 SGHTA, CDR2 FQGNSA. This CDR3 has 13 amino acids. The CDR3: CASSYYEVYGYTF. In DNA form, the CDR3 reads TGTGCCAGCAGCTACTACGAGGTCTATGGCTACACCTTC.